Detailed here is one T cell receptor (beta chain). Germline V gene sequence: CDR1 SGHDN, CDR2 FVKESK. Trimming removed 4 bases from V and 10 bases from J, with 14 bases in between. This CDR3 is 13 amino acids long. This entry comes from a study of shared T cell receptors in the human thymus. Sequencing used immunoSEQ multiplex PCR; TCRdb keeps in-frame clones, though not all of them. Here the sample spans under 850,000 clones, around nine tenths being singletons. The same data also went into a second study, on human thymus T cells.

This chain joins TRBV14 and TRBJ2-1; D possibly corresponds to TRBD2 (5 bases). The receptor comes from a boy less than two years old with a congenital heart defect. The sample taken for sequencing was thymocytes. The CDR3 DNA reads as TGTGCCAGCAGCCTCCCTGGACTTCCGGAGCAGTTCTTC. Translating it yields CASSLPGLPEQFF.